This note documents a single TCR beta chain sequence. Its antigen remains unidentified. No base quality information exists; no much larger clone differs at one position. This specimen comes from a study of cytomegalovirus exposure and HLA in healthy donors (dated by TCRdb to between 2016 and 2019). A note on the overall study: An earlier analysis of 587 of the donors reported about 250 Gb of sequence data and approximately 110 million unique TCR beta sequences from some 180 million T cells. An early release covering roughly 640 HLA-typed donors comprised about 290 gigabases of sequencing data and roughly 85 million unique TCR sequences. The genetic ancestry cluster associated with self-reported Caucasian donors included about 81% of the approximately 410 genotyped donors. The study was designed to test whether signatures of past pathogen exposure could be identified by cataloging public T cell receptors. Using immunosequencing, the study profiled T cell repertoires from 666 subjects and related those repertoires to cytomegalovirus serostatus. A separate validation cohort of 90 to 150 different subjects was used in addition to the 666-subject first cohort. High-throughput TCR immunosequencing, statistical association of individual TCRs with disease status, and machine learning were combined to predict cytomegalovirus infection status. A later analysis re-analyzed previously published TCR beta repertoires from roughly 600 donors and added high-resolution HLA genotyping to study TCR occurrence patterns. Rather than drawing on any new phenotypic data, the later analysis identified candidate immune exposures from TCR beta sequences and the way those sequences occurred across donors. An earlier analysis of some 500 of the donors applied high-throughput TCR beta sequencing to assess whether each TCR beta V gene segment acted as functional or pseudogenic. Alongside the repertoire data, information on donor age, sex, ethnicity and CMV serostatus was compiled. A later genetic analysis took genome-wide SNP genotypes for about 55% of the 666 donors and used that subset as a discovery cohort. Every discovery cohort repertoire had been produced on one sequencing platform. Both class I and class II loci were covered by HLA typing, at four-digit resolution. The number of typed donors differed by locus: 629-630 for A, B, C, DRB1 and DQB1; 522 for DQA1; some 590 for DPA1; and roughly 490 for DPB1. Because of strong linkage in the cohort, five DR-DQ haplotypes were treated as single units for association and clustering. Among 398 genotyped donors of the cohort, an average of approximately 240,000 unique TCR beta nucleotide sequences were sequenced per donor, approximately 20% of them non-productive.

Preparation of the library involved the immunoSEQ multiplex PCR assay. The multiplex PCR relied on a mix of 60 forward primers for TCR Vbeta segments and 13 reverse primers for TCR Jbeta segments. The CDR3 region of rearranged TCR beta genes was amplified from genomic DNA by a multiplex PCR assay. The Illumina HiSeq System was used to sequence the amplified TCR beta libraries as 87-base-pair reads. Per the source publication's procedure: In a later analysis, about 80 million unique TCR beta chains were counted across the 650 to 750 repertoires, and roughly 11 million of these chains were shared by at least two donors. Raw reads were error-corrected and collapsed into unique sequences with a nearest-neighbor algorithm that merged closely related sequences to remove PCR and sequencing errors. V, D and J gene segments were assigned by aligning CDR3 sequences to IMGT reference sequences. For a sequence to be retained, at least a six-nucleotide match to both a V gene segment and a J gene segment was required. A rearrangement counted as productive if the CDR3 had no stop codons and remained in frame with V and J, and every other rearrangement counted as non-productive. Following IMGT convention, CDR3 was defined as the stretch from the second conserved V-encoded cysteine up to the conserved J-encoded phenylalanine. In an earlier analysis of approximately 590 of the donors, sequences lacking an unambiguous match to a single V gene segment were excluded. In an earlier analysis of approximately 590 of the donors, V segments were called functional above 56.7% productive rearrangements and were called segregating when the between-donor standard deviation exceeded 5%. A statistical classification framework was built to diagnose cytomegalovirus status from the catalog of TCR beta chain sequences. In a later analysis, V and J genes were assigned by comparing TCR nucleotide sequences against IMGT/GENE-DB human TR gene sequences. The TCRdist pipeline was used in a later analysis to assign CDR3 sequences and most-parsimonious VDJ recombination scenarios. In a later analysis, each TCR beta chain was defined by its CDR3 amino acid sequence together with its V-gene family, and reads lacking a unique V-gene family were excluded. As a way to deal with suspected cross-contamination and a sequencing artifact, a later analysis dropped nearly 600 nucleotide sequences that were highly shared and had low generation probability. In a later analysis, a clonal expansion index was calculated for each public chain from normalized within-repertoire ranks of inferred template counts. A later analysis computed generation probabilities with a VDJ recombination model fitted to out-of-frame rearrangements, and checked the results against IGoR. In a later analysis, hypergeometric tests were used to score TCR-TCR, TCR-HLA and TCR-CMV co-occurrence, with a repertoire-size bias correction applied to TCR pairs. A later analysis estimated false discovery rates by permuting HLA or CMV assignments 20 times. A later analysis grouped co-occurring TCRs with DBSCAN, adding TCRdist sequence similarity when clustering within HLA-allele-positive subsets. Co-occurrence clustering excluded repertoires with fewer than 30,000 or more than 120,000 public chains, plus five with anomalous nucleotide sharing. In TCRdb, the immuneACCESS table is reduced to in-frame sequences with V and J assigned. These tables do not hold every clone; where another copy was compared, an unresolved V gene accounts for under half, and the others remain unexplained. The V and J calls and clone size are taken from that table; D and trimming were inferred from the DNA. The table for this sample lists roughly 120,000 clones; around 77% of them were counted only once. The ten largest clones capture roughly 5.7% of the sample.

The paper's findings and limits, for the study overall: In a later genetic analysis, fewer N-insertions in productive TCRs were reported among donors in an Asian-associated ancestry cluster than the 666-donor mean. A cluster of highly shared sequence variants was judged likely to represent a technical artifact of the sequencing pipeline. Compared with equally common non-associated chains, HLA-associated TCR beta chains in a later analysis were more clonally expanded and had lower generation probabilities. A later analysis found that most CMV-associated TCR beta chains appeared HLA-restricted, with HLA associations seemingly driven largely by CMV exposure. Across donors, most TCR sequences were observed very rarely, whereas some public TCRs were present in many individuals. Because counts were too low, more than 15 rarely observed V segments, including chromosome 9 orphons, were excluded from the earlier analysis of some 540 of the donors. When HLA alleles, especially DR and DQ, strongly co-occurred, TCR associations were difficult to assign to individual alleles. According to a later analysis, TCR association rates differed among HLA loci, with DRB1 alleles showing the most associated TCRs and HLA-C alleles showing the fewest. Linkage disequilibrium might explain the correlated functional status among segregating V segments, but an unknown experimental factor could not be excluded. In an earlier analysis of approximately 590 of the donors, most TCR beta V segments were observed in productive rearrangements about 90% or about 30% of the time, broadly matching IMGT annotations. A later analysis reported that several top co-occurrence clusters appeared linked to parvovirus B19, influenza, CMV and Epstein-Barr virus. In both the original and validation cohorts, the classifier was reported to diagnose cytomegalovirus status with high specificity and sensitivity. Specific HLA alleles were associated with 15,000 to 20,000 TCR beta sequences at a false discovery rate of 0.05 in a later analysis. Immune exposure information for the cohort was limited to CMV serostatus. HLA typing was unavailable for some donors at each locus, so association tests used only the typed subset. This cohort had only TCR beta chains sequenced, and the lack of alpha or paired-chain data limited which features could be detected. A further reported finding was that TCR beta sequences accurately predicted the HLA-A and HLA-B alleles for most subjects in the first cohort. Roughly uniform sequencing depth across donors was assumed in presence/absence analyses, although this assumption may not hold. The authors suggested that the approach could potentially be generalized to other disease states and immunological phenotypes. Some IMGT-functional V segments, including TRBV6-2 and TRBV6-3, could not be told apart with the 87-base-pair reads, so those segments were excluded. In vitro tests confirmed that three of the cytomegalovirus-associated TCR beta chains recognize cytomegalovirus antigens. In a later genetic analysis, a missense DCLRE1C variant was associated with V-gene and J-gene trimming of TCR beta chains, and the association was replicated in an independent cohort. The study listed 150 to 200 TCR beta chains as associated with cytomegalovirus.

CDR3 length: 10 amino acids, cysteine to phenylalanine. Only CDR3 DNA is held: 30 bases, read in frame from base 1. Taken from the germline V gene (reference sequence), the CDR1 and CDR2 loops are DFQATT and SNEGSKA. V is clipped by 8 bases and J by 6 bases, and the sequence between their germline boundaries is 10 bases long. In total, over 600 healthy bone marrow donors made up the cohort. At the time of sampling, all cohort members were nominally healthy, though unrecorded immune exposures were likely present. The donor was CMV seronegative and was included in the group of a few hundred seronegative cohort members. Every donor gave a peripheral blood sample, and the peripheral blood mononuclear cells from that sample were used for TCR beta sequencing. Genomic DNA was extracted from the blood cell samples with the Qiagen DNeasy Blood Extraction Kit.

The origin of this receptor is a young man in good health and CMV-seronegative. The sequence is built from TRBV20-1 and TRBJ1-1; the D gene is unclear. Specimen: PBMCs. The nucleotides read TGCAGTCCTCAGCGGCCTGAAGCTTTCTTT. Its amino acids are CSPQRPEAFF.